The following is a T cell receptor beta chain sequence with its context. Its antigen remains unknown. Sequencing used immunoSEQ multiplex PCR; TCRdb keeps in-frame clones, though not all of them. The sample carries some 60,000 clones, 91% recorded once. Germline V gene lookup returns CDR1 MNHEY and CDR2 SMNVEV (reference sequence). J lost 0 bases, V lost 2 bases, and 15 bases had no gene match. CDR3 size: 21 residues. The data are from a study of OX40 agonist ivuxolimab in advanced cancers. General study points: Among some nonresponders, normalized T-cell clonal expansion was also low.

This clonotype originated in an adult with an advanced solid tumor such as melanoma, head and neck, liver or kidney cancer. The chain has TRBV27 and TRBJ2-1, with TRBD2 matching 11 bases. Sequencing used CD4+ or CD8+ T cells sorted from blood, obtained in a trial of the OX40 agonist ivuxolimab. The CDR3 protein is CASSLRGPGLAVQSSYNEQFF. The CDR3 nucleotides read TGTGCCAGCAGTTTAAGGGGGCCGGGACTAGCGGTTCAAAGCTCCTACAATGAGCAGTTCTTC.